The present entry profiles one TCR beta chain with its context. This clonotype appeared a few times. Its antigen specificity is not known. No much larger clonotype is one base removed from it; base qualities were not supplied. Ficoll-Paque density gradient centrifugation was the method used to isolate PBMCs. The data were taken from a study of T-cell memory formation after mild COVID-19 (dated by TCRdb to the early 2020s). A note on the overall study: TCR sequence clusters from the two donors were found to be largely donor specific. T-cell clones expanding and contracting after mild COVID-19 in two donors were tracked by longitudinal TCRalpha and TCRbeta repertoire sequencing. The cohort comprised two young, previously healthy adult volunteers, one female and one male.

What the authors observed across the whole study: Some responding clones were detected in pre-infection memory, which suggested that pre-existing cross-reactive memory T cells had joined the SARS-CoV-2 response. The study covered only two mild cases, and larger cohorts including severe cases with pre-infection samples were considered necessary. Contracting CD4+ clones appeared mostly in the CM and EM memory subsets, whereas CD8+ clones were enriched in EMRA. Balanced CD4/CD8 phenotypes were observed for clones contracting from day 15 to 85, whereas a bias towards CD4+ was observed for a second wave of clones expanding from day 15 to 37. The second-wave clones that peaked on day 37 were not confirmed to be SARS-CoV-2 specific.

V is cut back by 4 bases and J by 8 bases, with 2 bases in the junction unmatched. Taken from the germline V gene, the CDR1 and CDR2 loops are SQVTM and ANQGSEA. Taken from cysteine to phenylalanine, the CDR3 has 12 residues. CDR3 DNA is the only sequence kept; it has 36 bases, read in frame from the first base. Instrument used: Illumina NovaSeq 6000. TCRalpha and TCRbeta cDNA libraries were built by 5'RACE with constant-segment primers, adding sample barcodes and unique molecular identifiers. Trizol reagent was used to extract RNA from every sample. Libraries were amplified in two PCR steps, with a second sample barcode and Illumina TruSeq adapters added in the second step. Libraries were sequenced on an Illumina NovaSeq with 2 x 150 bp paired-end reads. The paper's data handling went like this. The reads were demultiplexed and collapsed into UMI-guided consensus sequences using migec v1.2.7. Using mixcr v2.1.11, the UMI consensuses were aligned to TRA and TRB V and J templates and assembled into clonotypes. A clonotype was counted as expanded or contracted only when both edgeR and NoisET called the clonotype significant, with the noise models trained on biological replicates. For edgeR calls, the thresholds were a false discovery rate-adjusted p below 0.01 and a log2 fold-change of 1. As an exploratory analysis of dynamics, PCA with hierarchical clustering was applied to max-normalized trajectories of the 1000 most abundant clonotypes. Separately sequenced CD4+ and CD8+ repertoires were used to assign the CD4 or CD8 phenotype of responding clones. TCRdb trimmed the raw reads at Q25, called clones with MiXCR and kept productive beta chains. Rows with a matching CDR3 protein are joined into one entry that keeps the most common DNA and genes. These V and J calls are TCRdb output, not the study's own analysis. This sample lists around 450,000 distinct CDR3 sequences; 20% to 25% were detected once. The top ten hold roughly 9.7% of the sample.

Recombination joined TRBV29-1 with TRBJ1-6, with 7 bases in between that match TRBD1. This receptor was obtained from an adult woman who had mild COVID-19 (a few samples of this study predate the infection). The sample titles of this study are shuffled in the database, so cell type and time point are left out; the donor was told from shared clones. Material: PBMCs or a T cell subset sorted from them (not recorded which). The CDR3 protein: CSVGTGDSPLHF. The DNA reads TGCAGCGTTGGGACAGGAGATTCACCCCTCCACTTT.